This T cell receptor (beta chain) appears in the sequencing data of a study of shared clonotypes between healthy human individuals. General study points: Naive subsets, compared against memory subsets, generally had larger estimated richness values. Blood alone was sampled, and tissue repertoires likely differ.

The data were produced by immunoSEQ multiplex PCR, yet TCRdb's version contains in-frame clones alone and is incomplete. The data contain about 1.9 million clones, about 93% of them seen just once; the ten biggest clones take up approximately 1.6%. As for this clone: Its antigen remains unknown.

Terminally differentiated effector memory CD45RA+ cells were left out of the naive CD8 fraction, which was CD45RO-negative and positively selected for CCR7. Donors included only healthy HIV-negative adults lacking recent acute infections or vaccinations. Each sample came from a Caucasian adult donor living in Nashville, Tennessee. The V and J ends lost 3 bases and 8 bases respectively, with 16 bases between them. Germline assignment: CDR1 SQVTM and CDR2 ANQGSEA. The CDR3 extends over 13 amino acids. The rearrangement joins TRBV29-1 to TRBJ1-2, with D unclear. The sample comprised naive CD8+ T cells from PBMCs. The receptor was isolated from a man between 18 and 29 years old in good health. Some clones in this sample may be carry-over from other donors' samples. The CDR3 loop reads CSVDPWASPGYTF. Here the CDR3 DNA reads TGCAGCGTTGACCCCTGGGCCAGTCCCGGCTACACCTTC.